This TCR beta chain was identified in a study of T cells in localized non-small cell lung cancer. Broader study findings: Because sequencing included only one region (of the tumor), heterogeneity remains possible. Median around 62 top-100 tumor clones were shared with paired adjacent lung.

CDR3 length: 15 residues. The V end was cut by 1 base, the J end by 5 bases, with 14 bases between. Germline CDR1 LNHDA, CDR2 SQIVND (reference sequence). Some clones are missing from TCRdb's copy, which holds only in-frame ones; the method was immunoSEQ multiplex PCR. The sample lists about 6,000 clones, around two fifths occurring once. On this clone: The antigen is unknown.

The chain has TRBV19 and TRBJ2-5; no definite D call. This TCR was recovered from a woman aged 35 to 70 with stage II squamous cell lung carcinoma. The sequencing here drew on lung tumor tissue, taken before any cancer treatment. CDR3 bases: TGTGCCAGTAGTATAGGACCGACATTGTCGGAGACCCAGTACTTC. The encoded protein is CASSIGPTLSETQYF.